This T cell receptor (delta chain) was obtained from a study of fetal and pediatric gammadelta thymocytes (dated by TCRdb to between 2021 and 2024). General notes on the study: The bulk gammadelta thymocyte repertoires combined previously published and newly generated, unpublished data and were used to strengthen a single-cell study of gammadelta thymocyte development. Previously published data (refs 27,28) and unpublished data were combined in the bulk gammadelta thymocyte repertoires. The bulk gammadelta thymocyte repertoire set covered ten or so subjects in total, 3 fetal thymus donors and 7 pediatric thymus donors. Bulk TCR repertoire data were added to increase subject numbers and strengthen the CDR3 publicity analysis. Overall study results and their limits: Compared with post-natal repertoires, fetal gammadelta thymocyte repertoires were previously reported to be enriched for TRDV2, TRGV8 and TRGV9 usage, low N additions and public CDR3s.

Within its sample, this clone is medium-sized (0.01 to 0.1%). The target of this receptor is not known. No base-level quality is on record; no much larger clone is a single base apart. Thymocytes were stained with Zombie NIR viability dye and antibodies against CD3 (UCHT1), TCRgammadelta (11F2), TCRVgamma9 (IMMU360) and TCRVdelta2 (IMMU389). TRD and TRG CDR3 repertoires were generated in bulk, separately, from sorted Vgamma9Vdelta2 and nonVgamma9Vdelta2 gammadelta thymocytes obtained from human fetal and pediatric thymuses. Pediatric thymus tissue was collected in Belgium from children having cardiac surgery. The pediatric thymus donors included in the study ranged in age from roughly 1 to 11 years. As previously described, thymic cell suspensions were prepared from both fetal and post-natal thymuses. Vgamma9Vdelta2 thymocytes were sorted as cells that were CD3+ gammadeltaTCR+ Vgamma9+ Vdelta2+. Cells were sorted on a FACS Aria III cell sorter (BD Biosciences).

The run used an Illumina MiSeq. The study's own analysis went as follows. To analyze publicity, the Vgamma9Vdelta2 and nonVgamma9Vdelta2 bulk CDR3 files from each subject were merged so that every subject had one combined repertoire. Using base R and dplyr, each CDR3 amino acid sequence was checked across 9 single-cell datasets and about 11 bulk repertoires to give a publicity score ranging from 0 to 19. With CATT, TCRdb called clones again from the public reads; duplicate DNA rows were later joined. TCRdb's processing, not the authors' own work, is the source of the V and J calls. A total of fewer than 2,000 delta-chain clones appear in this sample, 13% to 15% of them only once. Jointly, the top ten make up 5.5% to 8% of the sample. The germline V gene provides CDR1 GEAIGNYY and CDR2 EKD. Cut back by 3 bases and 4 bases, the V and J ends lie 17 bases apart. Counted from cysteine to phenylalanine, this CDR3 has 15 amino acids. Of the read, only the CDR3 DNA is kept; its 45 bases are in frame from base 1.

This receptor was identified in a child who underwent cardiac surgery and was recorded as healthy. Recombination connected TRDV2 to TRDJ1; D gene: possibly TRDD3, on 5 matching bases. Sequencing was carried out using Vgamma9Vdelta2 gamma-delta T cells from the thymus. The cell subset or site label on this specimen signifies: sorted CD3+gammadeltaTCR+Vgamma9+Vdelta2+ thymocytes. The DNA reads as follows: TGTGCCTGTGACGGGGGGCCAGGGGGCGTCGATAAACTCATCTTT. It translates to CACDGGPGGVDKLIF.